This TCR beta chain was recorded in a study of shared clonotypes between healthy human individuals. Background on the study: Each donor's CD4 naive and CD4 memory cells filled three plates apiece, CD8 naive two, and CD8 memory one. Points from the study as a whole: Among donors, sharing of clonotypes was expected to be affected by sequencing depth. Naive CD4 clonotypes were shared across a few donors at 4% to 5%.

Authors' processing steps: Filtering differed since immunoSEQ provided only junctions, with no quality scores. TCRdb's copy holds only in-frame clones and misses some; the assay was immunoSEQ multiplex PCR. V, J and clone size derive from that table, while D and trimming were established from the DNA sequence. The table has some 2,000,000 clones, approximately 94% seen once. Terminally differentiated effector memory CD45RA+ cells were excluded by CCR7 positive selection of CD45RO-negative cells. With respect to this clone: The antigen is not known. The same CDR3 also results from other DNA sequences found in this sample.

Germline V gene data show CDR1 as MNHEY and CDR2 as SMNVEV (reference sequence). Trimming stripped 6 bases from V and 3 bases from J, with 15 bases between. The CDR3 is 14 residues long. The J gene is TRBJ2-7, the V gene TRBV27; a weak D match, TRBD2 (6 bases). The sequencing sample was made of naive CD8+ T cells sorted from blood. The sequence was collected from a young man in good health. The CDR3 reads CASSPGTGDYEQYF. Here the CDR3 DNA reads TGTGCCAGCAGCCCCGGGACGGGGGACTACGAGCAGTACTTC.